Here is one TCR beta chain with its context. Its antigen is still unknown. Everyone who donated was a Caucasian adult who lived in Nashville, Tennessee. This specimen belongs to a study of shared clonotypes between healthy human individuals. Study-level results: Only blood samples were collected, and tissue repertoires likely differ.

V was trimmed by 8 bases and J by 4 bases, leaving 18 bases between them. The CDR3 length is 15 residues. Germline assignment: CDR1 MNHNS and CDR2 SASEGT. Researchers divided each subset's genomic DNA evenly across several immunoSEQ plates. The data were produced by immunoSEQ multiplex PCR, yet TCRdb's version contains in-frame clones alone and is incomplete. The table records hundreds of thousands of clones, roughly 77% of them present only once. What was sequenced was PBMCs. This rearrangement joins TRBV6-1 to TRBJ1-5; D is possibly TRBD1 (6 bases). The receptor's source is a woman between 35 and 50 years old in good health. Some clones in this sample may be carry-over from other donors' samples. CDR3 loop: CASGPKQGWNQPQHF. CDR3 in DNA: TGTGCCAGCGGCCCAAAACAGGGTTGGAATCAGCCCCAGCATTTT.